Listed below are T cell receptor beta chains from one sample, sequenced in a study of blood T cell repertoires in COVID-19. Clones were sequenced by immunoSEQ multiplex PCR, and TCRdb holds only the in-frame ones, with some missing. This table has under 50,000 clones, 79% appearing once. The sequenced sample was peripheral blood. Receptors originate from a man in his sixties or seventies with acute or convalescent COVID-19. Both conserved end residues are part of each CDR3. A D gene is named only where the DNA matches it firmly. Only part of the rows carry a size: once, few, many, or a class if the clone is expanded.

CDR3: CASSLTGYEQYF; DNA: TGTGCCAGCAGTTTAACAGGCTACGAGCAGTACTTC; J: TRBJ2-7; V: TRBV28; D: NA; size: NA
CDR3: CASRAGGGRLHTQYF; DNA: TGTGCCAGCCGGGCCGGAGGCGGGAGGCTTCATACGCAGTATTTT; J: TRBJ2-3; V: TRBV28; D: TRBD2; size: once
CDR3: CASSILGTGGEKLFF; DNA: TGCGCCAGCAGCATACTGGGGACAGGGGGAGAAAAACTGTTTTTT; J: TRBJ1-4; V: TRBV5-1; D: TRBD1; size: NA
CDR3: CASTTGQRDSNQPQHF; DNA: TGTGCCAGCACCACCGGACAGAGGGATAGCAATCAGCCCCAGCATTTT; J: TRBJ1-5; V: TRBV2; D: NA; size: NA
CDR3: CASSRDSPGTNEKLFF; DNA: TGCGCCAGCAGCCGCGACTCCCCCGGGACTAATGAAAAACTGTTTTTT; J: TRBJ1-4; V: TRBV4-3; D: NA; size: few
CDR3: CASTEGTAYYGYTF; DNA: TGTGCCAGTACCGAGGGTACAGCTTACTATGGCTACACCTTC; J: TRBJ1-2; V: TRBV19; D: NA; size: few
CDR3: CASRLQGQGTNEQFF; DNA: TGTGCCAGCAGGTTACAGGGACAGGGTACCAATGAGCAGTTCTTC; J: TRBJ2-1; V: TRBV6-5; D: TRBD1; size: NA
CDR3: CASRRTRNTEAFF; DNA: TGTGCCAGCAGAAGGACACGGAACACTGAAGCTTTCTTT; J: TRBJ1-1; V: TRBV28; D: NA; size: NA
CDR3: CALQGSGNQPQHF; DNA: TGTGCCCTACAGGGGAGCGGCAATCAGCCCCAGCATTTT; J: TRBJ1-5; V: TRBV28; D: TRBD1; size: NA
CDR3: CASSKTGLVETQYF; DNA: TGTGCCAGCAGCAAGACAGGGCTGGTGGAGACCCAGTACTTC; J: TRBJ2-5; V: TRBV21-1; D: NA; size: NA
CDR3: CASSLTSGTGLNEQFF; DNA: TGCGCCAGCAGCTTGACTAGCGGGACGGGGTTAAATGAGCAGTTCTTC; J: TRBJ2-1; V: TRBV5-1; D: TRBD2; size: NA
CDR3: CASSGTSGRHEQFF; DNA: TGTGCCAGCAGTGGAACTAGCGGGAGACATGAGCAGTTCTTC; J: TRBJ2-1; V: TRBV2; D: TRBD2; size: few
CDR3: CASSTSTASYGYTF; DNA: TGTGCCAGCAGCACCTCGACAGCGTCCTATGGCTACACCTTC; J: TRBJ1-2; V: TRBV9; D: NA; size: NA
CDR3: CASRPSAGAGDDGYTF; DNA: TGTGCCAGCAGGCCCTCCGCAGGGGCTGGGGATGACGGCTACACCTTC; J: TRBJ1-2; V: TRBV28; D: NA; size: once
CDR3: CASSKTGSPNTGELFF; DNA: TGCGCCAGCAGCAAAACCGGGTCACCGAACACCGGGGAGCTGTTTTTT; J: TRBJ2-2; V: TRBV5-1; D: NA; size: NA
CDR3: CASSQVARGYSGNTIYF; DNA: TGTGCCAGCAGCCAAGTCGCAAGGGGCTACTCTGGAAACACCATATATTTT; J: TRBJ1-3; V: TRBV14; D: NA; size: once
CDR3: CASRWDRGTEAFF; DNA: TGTGCCAGCAGATGGGACAGGGGCACTGAAGCTTTCTTT; J: TRBJ1-1; V: TRBV6-5; D: TRBD1; size: once
CDR3: CASSSGISYEQYF; DNA: TGTGCCAGCAGCTCAGGTATCTCCTACGAGCAGTACTTC; J: TRBJ2-7; V: TRBV7-9; D: NA; size: few
CDR3: CATRRDRGSYNEQFF; DNA: TGTGCCACCCGACGGGACAGGGGCTCCTACAATGAGCAGTTCTTC; J: TRBJ2-1; V: TRBV2; D: TRBD1; size: NA
CDR3: CASSPRTATGELFF; DNA: TGTGCCAGCAGCCCCCGGACAGCTACCGGGGAGCTGTTTTTT; J: TRBJ2-2; V: TRBV5-4; D: NA; size: NA
CDR3: CASSQDLETGELFF; DNA: TGTGCCAGCAGCCAAGATCTAGAAACCGGGGAGCTGTTTTTT; J: TRBJ2-2; V: TRBV3-1/TRBV3-2; D: NA; size: NA
CDR3: CASSLAQAGTEAFF; DNA: TGCGCCAGCAGCTTGGCCCAGGCGGGAACTGAAGCTTTCTTT; J: TRBJ1-1; V: TRBV5-1; D: NA; size: NA
CDR3: CAISTLTGPQHF; DNA: TGTGCCATTAGTACCTTGACAGGCCCCCAGCATTTT; J: TRBJ1-5; V: TRBV19; D: NA; size: NA
CDR3: CASSPSSTSGRVRANVLTF; DNA: TGTGCCAGCAGTCCCTCCTCGACTAGCGGGAGGGTGAGGGCCAACGTCCTGACTTTC; J: TRBJ2-6; V: TRBV27; D: TRBD2; size: NA
CDR3: CASSPQILQETQYF; DNA: TGTGCCAGCAGCCCCCAGATACTACAAGAGACCCAGTACTTC; J: TRBJ2-5; V: TRBV14; D: NA; size: NA
CDR3: CASSGGGPSDTQYF; DNA: TGTGCCAGCAGTGGGGGAGGGCCCTCGGATACGCAGTATTTT; J: TRBJ2-3; V: TRBV28; D: TRBD2; size: NA
CDR3: CASNSGTSGRPTDTQYF; DNA: TGTGCCAGCAACTCCGGGACTAGCGGGAGACCCACAGATACGCAGTATTTT; J: TRBJ2-3; V: TRBV11-3; D: TRBD2; size: NA
CDR3: CASSLSPGQGHEKLFF; DNA: TGCGCCAGCAGCTTGTCCCCGGGACAGGGGCATGAAAAACTGTTTTTT; J: TRBJ1-4; V: TRBV5-1; D: TRBD1; size: NA
CDR3: CASSQDGTGSTYEQYF; DNA: TGCGCCAGCAGCCAAGATGGGACAGGGTCGACCTACGAGCAGTACTTC; J: TRBJ2-7; V: TRBV4-1; D: TRBD1; size: NA
CDR3: CATSSRDRNNEQYF; DNA: TGTGCCACCAGCAGCAGAGACAGGAACAACGAGCAGTACTTC; J: TRBJ2-7; V: TRBV15; D: NA; size: NA
CDR3: CASSFASPIDLIETQYF; DNA: TGTGCCAGCAGCTTTGCCTCCCCCATAGACTTGATAGAGACCCAGTACTTC; J: TRBJ2-5; V: TRBV7-8; D: NA; size: NA
CDR3: CASSISLRAFF; DNA: TGTGCCAGTAGTATATCCTTGAGGGCTTTCTTT; J: TRBJ1-1; V: TRBV19; D: NA; size: few
CDR3: CASSSSTDSEAFF; DNA: TGCGCCAGCAGCTCTTCTACCGACAGTGAAGCTTTCTTT; J: TRBJ1-1; V: TRBV5-1; D: NA; size: NA
CDR3: CASSFVPGGTGELFF; DNA: TGCGCCAGCAGCTTTGTACCAGGGGGAACCGGGGAGCTGTTTTTT; J: TRBJ2-2; V: TRBV5-1; D: TRBD1; size: NA
CDR3: CASSTRQGNTEAFF; DNA: TGCGCCAGCAGCACGCGACAGGGGAACACTGAAGCTTTCTTT; J: TRBJ1-1; V: TRBV5-1; D: TRBD1; size: once
CDR3: CASSYNVGRGFNQPQHF; DNA: TGTGCCAGCAGTTACAACGTCGGCAGGGGCTTCAATCAGCCCCAGCATTTT; J: TRBJ1-5; V: TRBV6-2/TRBV6-3; D: NA; size: NA
CDR3: CASRRTGLGFF; DNA: TGTGCCAGCAGACGGACAGGGTTAGGTTTCTTT; J: TRBJ1-1; V: TRBV28; D: TRBD1; size: few
CDR3: CASRGYRVNTEAFF; DNA: TGTGCCAGCAGGGGATACAGGGTGAACACTGAAGCTTTCTTT; J: TRBJ1-1; V: TRBV27; D: NA; size: few
CDR3: CASRAQGYSNQPQHF; DNA: TGTGCCAGCAGGGCACAGGGCTATAGCAATCAGCCCCAGCATTTT; J: TRBJ1-5; V: TRBV6-5; D: NA; size: NA
CDR3: CASSLMGPGGWDTEAFF; DNA: TGTGCCAGCAGTTTGATGGGGCCAGGGGGTTGGGACACTGAAGCTTTCTTT; J: TRBJ1-1; V: TRBV28; D: TRBD1; size: NA
CDR3: CASSPLAEVGADTQYF; DNA: TGTGCCAGCAGCCCCCTAGCGGAGGTGGGCGCAGATACGCAGTATTTT; J: TRBJ2-3; V: TRBV3-1/TRBV3-2; D: TRBD2; size: NA